This passage covers 21 T cell receptor beta chains from one sample sequenced in a study of vaccination effects on CD4 cells after COVID-19. The culture ran for 10 days, and then CD4+ T cells were isolated. Each participant received a vaccine that was either BNT162b2 or mRNA-1273, given as two doses. Their target antigens are unknown. Here immunoSEQ multiplex PCR was the method, and the copy in TCRdb shows in-frame clones only, minus some. The data hold about 66,000 clones, with 70% to 85% observed a single time. The input for sequencing was CD4+ T cells from PBMCs cultured without peptide, taken after COVID-19 vaccination. The receptors were sampled from a human donor who received a COVID-19 vaccine.

This clone showed up just a few times. The CDR3 here is CASSPRAAGPSYTEAFF. The DNA for the CDR3 is TGTGCCAGCAGCCCCAGGGCCGCAGGGCCCTCCTACACTGAAGCTTTCTTT. The chain combines TRBV7-2 with TRBJ1-1, with D possibly TRBD1 on 5 matching bases. Germline values: CDR1 SGHTA, CDR2 FQGNSA. The CDR3 consists of 17 residues. The V end lost 5 bases, the J end lost 3 bases, and 22 bases lay between the germline ends. The full variable domain, in which reference TRBV7-2 and TRBJ1-1 provide the parts outside the CDR3, is GAGVSQSPSNKVTEKGKDVELRCDPISGHTALYWYRQSLGQGLEFLIYFQGNSAPDKSGLPSDRFSAERTGGSVSTLTIQRTQQEDSAVYLCASSPRAAGPSYTEAFFGQGTRLTVV.

This clone was recorded a few times. The chain is built from TRBV7-6 and TRBJ2-5; tentative D call: TRBD2 (6 bases). This CDR3 contains 18 residues. Germline V gene sequence: CDR1 SGHVS, CDR2 FNYEAQ. Trimming removed 2 bases at V and 2 bases at J, with 21 bases between. The CDR3 DNA reads TGTGCCAGCAGCTTACGGGGGACGGGGGTAGCGTCACAAGAGACCCAGTACTTC. It encodes CASSLRGTGVASQETQYF.

V usage is TRBV3-1 (or the pseudogene TRBV3-2) and J usage is TRBJ1-5, with a possible D match to TRBD1 (5 bases). V was trimmed by 5 bases and J by 4 bases, leaving 30 bases between them. Germline CDR1 LGHDT, CDR2 YNNKEL (reference sequence). The CDR3 extends over 20 amino acids. CDR3 sequence reads: CASSVTSRDPGIMKNQPQHF. CDR3 bases: TGTGCCAGCAGCGTTACGTCCCGGGACCCCGGGATCATGAAGAATCAGCCCCAGCATTTT.

The gene calls are TRBV2 and TRBJ2-5; unclear D gene. V was trimmed by 6 bases and J by 1 base, leaving 6 bases between them. Germline CDR1 reads SNHLY; CDR2 reads FYNNEI. This CDR3 contains 12 residues. CDR3 in amino acids: CASRSLQETQYF. CDR3 bases: TGTGCCAGCAGATCCCTCCAAGAGACCCAGTACTTC.

The chain employs TRBV4-3 and TRBJ1-5, with D possibly being TRBD1 (6 bases). CDR1 and CDR2 from the germline V gene are LGHNA and YSLEER. With 0 bases removed from V and 7 bases from J, the gap between germline ends came to 13 bases. The CDR3 has 15 amino acids. CDR3 nucleotides: TGCGCCAGCAGCCAAGATCGGGGGGCTCGGCAGCCCCAGCATTTT. It encodes CASSQDRGARQPQHF.

The J gene is TRBJ1-2, the V gene TRBV5-1; D is undetermined. The germline V gene has CDR1 SGHRS and CDR2 YFSETQ. Trimming removed 2 bases at V and 7 bases at J, with 6 bases between. The CDR3 spans 11 residues. Here the CDR3 reads CASSFLGGYTF. The DNA of the CDR3 is TGCGCCAGCAGCTTTCTGGGTGGCTACACCTTC.

This clone was picked up a small number of times. This rearrangement joins TRBV18 to TRBJ1-2; 8 nucleotides line up with TRBD1. Per germline, CDR1 KGHSH and CDR2 LQKENI. Trimming removed 5 bases from V and 4 bases from J; junction bases left unmatched: 9. The CDR3 has 15 residues. The DNA of the CDR3 is TGTGCCAGCTCATCCTCAGGGGGCCCGACCTATGGCTACACCTTC. Translating it yields CASSSSGGPTYGYTF.

V gene TRBV7-9 combines with J gene TRBJ2-7, with 8 positions matching TRBD2. This CDR3 contains 13 residues. Germline loops: CDR1 SEHNR, CDR2 FQNEAQ (reference sequence). V trimming: 5 bases; J trimming: 5 bases; junction bases outside the gene matches: 5. The CDR3 is CASSIGGGNEQYV. In DNA form, the CDR3 reads TGTGCCAGCAGCATCGGCGGGGGGAACGAGCAGTACGTC.

This sequence joins TRBV10-2 and TRBJ2-7; D gene ambiguous. Germline values: CDR1 WSHSY, CDR2 SAAADI. This CDR3 contains 12 residues. Trimming took 4 bases from V and 3 from J, leaving 7 bases between them. The CDR3: CASSVTVYEQYV. In DNA form, the CDR3 reads TGCGCCAGCAGTGTTACGGTCTACGAGCAGTACGTC.

The genes are TRBV19 and TRBJ1-2, with unresolved D. CDR1 LNHDA and CDR2 SQIVND come from the germline V gene (reference sequence). The CDR3 runs to 15 residues. V dropped 4 bases and J dropped 3 bases, with 15 bases sitting between them. The CDR3 region is CASSSGQAGYYGYTF. The DNA of the CDR3 is TGTGCCAGTAGTAGCGGGCAGGCCGGTTACTATGGCTACACCTTC.

This rearrangement joins TRBV2 to TRBJ1-2, with a weak D call TRBD1 (6 bases). Trimming cost V 4 bases and J 4 bases, with 7 bases left between them. The germline gives CDR1 SNHLY, CDR2 FYNNEI. The CDR3 spans 12 residues. CDR3 residues: CASSADSYGYTF. The CDR3 nucleotides read TGTGCCAGCAGTGCGGACAGCTATGGCTACACCTTC.

This chain connects TRBV24-1 to TRBJ2-4; 7 bases match TRBD1. J gave up 0 bases and V 3 bases, and 1 base lay outside the gene matches. CDR1 and CDR2 from the germline V gene are KGHDR and SFDVKD. The CDR3 is 15 amino acids. The CDR3 is CATSDHRGAKNIQYF. CDR3 in DNA: TGTGCCACCAGTGATCACAGGGGAGCCAAAAACATTCAGTACTTC.

This chain connects TRBV6-5 to TRBJ1-1; D gene ambiguous. Trimming pared 2 bases from V and 2 bases from J, leaving 9 bases between. Looked up from germline, CDR1 is MNHEY and CDR2 is SVGAGI. This CDR3 spans 14 amino acids. CDR3 sequence (DNA): TGTGCCAGCAGTTACGGACGGAAAAACACTGAAGCTTTCTTT. Its protein is CASSYGRKNTEAFF.

The chain links TRBV5-6 to TRBJ2-3, with TRBD1 matching 7 bases. This CDR3 spans 14 amino acids. With 0 bases clipped from V and 5 bases from J, the junction kept 3 bases outside the gene matches. Germline CDR1 SGHDT, CDR2 YYEEEE. The CDR3 sequence: CASSLGTGGDTQYF. The CDR3 DNA is TGTGCCAGCAGCTTGGGGACAGGTGGAGATACGCAGTATTTT.

CDR3: CASSPPGLSLNEQFF. The CDR3 DNA reads as TGTGCCAGCAGCCCCCCGGGACTCTCGCTCAATGAGCAGTTCTTC. The chain has TRBV7-2 and TRBJ2-1; maybe TRBD2 (6 bases). Germline V CDR1 and CDR2: SGHTA, FQGNSA. The V and J ends lost 5 bases and 6 bases respectively, with 17 bases between them. The CDR3 has 15 residues.

The chain has TRBV28 and TRBJ1-6, with D tentatively TRBD1 (5 bases). Per the germline V gene, CDR1 is MDHEN and CDR2 is SYDVKM. The length of the CDR3 is 18 residues. The ends were cut back, 2 bases at V and 4 bases at J, with 18 bases in the middle. CDR3 residues: CASSLGADSRAYNSPLHF. CDR3 coding DNA: TGTGCCAGCAGTTTAGGGGCCGACAGCCGGGCGTATAATTCACCCCTCCACTTT.

The chain links TRBV13 to TRBJ1-3; TRBD1 agrees at 11 bases. The CDR3 extends over 16 amino acids. The germline gives CDR1 PRHDT, CDR2 FYEKMQ (reference sequence). After removal of 4 bases from V and 2 bases from J, the junction contained 4 bases not matched to a gene. This CDR3 is CASSSDRGQAGNTIYF. Here the CDR3 DNA reads TGTGCCAGCAGCTCGGACAGGGGGCAGGCTGGAAACACCATATATTTT.

The CDR3 nucleotides are TGTGCCAGCAGACCCGACAGGCTGGCCTACAATGAGCAGTTCTTC. This sequence encodes CASRPDRLAYNEQFF. The genes are TRBV5-6 and TRBJ2-1; weak D call: TRBD1 (6 bases). V lost 5 bases to trimming and J lost 2 bases, with 14 bases between them. The CDR3 is 15 residues long. Germline CDR1 and CDR2: SGHDT and YYEEEE.

The chain employs TRBV11-2 and TRBJ1-2; 9 bases are shared with TRBD1. Germline loops: CDR1 SGHAT, CDR2 FQNNGV. V lost 5 bases and J lost 1; bases outside the gene matches: 11. The CDR3 has 17 residues. The CDR3 DNA reads TGTGCCAGCAGCCTAGGACAGGGGAGTATAATTAACTATGGCTACACCTTC. It is translated as CASSLGQGSIINYGYTF.

The chain joins TRBV6-2 or TRBV6-3 to TRBJ2-7, with D tentatively TRBD2 (5 bases). V lost 4 bases and J lost 1, with 8 bases in between. This CDR3 contains 13 residues. The germline V gene encodes CDR1 MNHEY and CDR2 SVGEGT. The CDR3 DNA reads as TGTGCCAGCAGTTTATCGGGATCCTACGAGCAGTACGTC. This encodes CASSLSGSYEQYV.

This chain's CDR3 is CASTERGARTEAFF. The CDR3 DNA sequence: TGTGCCAGCACCGAACGGGGGGCGAGAACTGAAGCTTTCTTT. The chain carries TRBV28 and TRBJ1-1, with D possibly matching TRBD1 (6 bases). The V gene's germline CDR1 is MDHEN and CDR2 SYDVKM. Trimming pared 7 bases from V and 5 bases from J, leaving 17 bases between. This CDR3 contains 14 residues.